The clone carrying this T cell receptor (beta chain) was counted a single time. TCRdb's copy holds only in-frame clones and misses some; the assay was immunoSEQ multiplex PCR. The sample has about 83,000 clones, roughly 85% seen once. This record comes from a study of radiation and T cells in renal cell carcinoma. Time point of the sample: blood 4 weeks post-SBRT, at nephrectomy. Stated treatment: 15 Gy SBRT to primary tumor, nephrectomy 4 weeks later. The CDR3 covers 14 residues. Germline CDR1 is SGHRS and CDR2 is YFSETQ. The V end lost 5 bases, the J end lost 9 bases, and 18 bases lay between the germline ends.

The chain employs TRBV5-1 and TRBJ2-1; D is unresolved. Material: blood, obtained from a patient whose treatment included radiotherapy and nephrectomy. The receptor was derived from a woman aged 60-70 years with renal cell carcinoma. CDR3 protein: CASRGEHTLGEQFF. The CDR3 region has the DNA TGCGCCAGCAGAGGAGAACACACCCTCGGTGAGCAGTTCTTC.